These T cell receptor beta chains were read from a single sample in a study of blood T cell repertoires in COVID-19. Here immunoSEQ multiplex PCR was the method, and the copy in TCRdb shows in-frame clones only, minus some. The sample carries some 16,000 clones, 80% to 85% recorded once. The sample consisted of peripheral blood. Receptor source: a man in his sixties with acute or convalescent COVID-19. Both conserved end residues are part of each CDR3. A D gene is named only where the DNA matches it firmly. For some rows the clone size is stated as once, few or many, or as a class when expanded; others skip it.

clone_size	j_call	v_call	d_call	cdr3_nt	cdr3_aa
NA	TRBJ1-3	TRBV13	TRBD1	TGTGCCAGCAGCTATGACAGGGTGAACACCATATATTTT	CASSYDRVNTIYF
once	TRBJ1-4	TRBV2	NA	TGTGCCAGCAGGGTGGCAAATGAAAAACTGTTTTTT	CASRVANEKLFF
NA	TRBJ2-5	TRBV6-1	NA	TGTGCCAGCAGTGTAGCTCGAGAGACCCAGTACTTC	CASSVARETQYF
NA	TRBJ1-5	TRBV6-1	NA	TGTGCCAGCAGTGAAAAGGAGATGGGCAATCAGCCCCAGCATTTT	CASSEKEMGNQPQHF
NA	TRBJ2-5	TRBV18	TRBD2	TGTGCCAGCTCTTTCGGGACTAGAGGGGAGACCCAGTACTTC	CASSFGTRGETQYF
NA	TRBJ2-7	TRBV5-1	TRBD2	TGCGCCAGCAGCTTAGTCGAATATAGCGGGGGGGCCGGGGAGCAGTACTTC	CASSLVEYSGGAGEQYF
NA	TRBJ2-5	TRBV5-4	TRBD1	TGTGCCAGCAGCCCGAAGACAGGGGGAGGAGGGGAGACCCAGTACTTC	CASSPKTGGGGETQYF
NA	TRBJ2-2	TRBV5-6	NA	TGTGCCAGCAGCTTGGGGCCACCGAACACCGGGGAGCTGTTTTTT	CASSLGPPNTGELFF
NA	TRBJ1-3	TRBV5-1	TRBD1	TGCGCCAGCAGCTTCCTAGTTGGCCAGGGGGCAGGAGGAAACACCATATATTTT	CASSFLVGQGAGGNTIYF
NA	TRBJ2-3	TRBV2	TRBD2	TGTGCCAGCAGTGAGGGACTAGGCGAAGATACGCAGTATTTT	CASSEGLGEDTQYF
few	TRBJ2-5	TRBV6-6	NA	TGTGCCAGCAGTCAACAGGAAGACCCACAAGAGACCCAGTACTTC	CASSQQEDPQETQYF
NA	TRBJ1-2	TRBV14	NA	TGTGCCAGCAGCCAAGCCCAGTATTGGGGCTACACCTTC	CASSQAQYWGYTF
NA	TRBJ1-4	TRBV10-3	NA	TGTGCCACCCAGTCATTCGAAAAACTGTTTTTT	CATQSFEKLFF
few	TRBJ1-6	TRBV30	NA	TGTGCCTGGGGTCAGGGGAGACCCCTCCACTTT	CAWGQGRPLHF
NA	TRBJ1-4	TRBV4-2	NA	TGTGCCAGCAGCCAAGATGAGGAGGAAAAACTGTTTTTT	CASSQDEEEKLFF
NA	TRBJ2-7	TRBV2	TRBD1	TGTGCCACTCCCGGGACAGGCACCTACGAGCAGTACTTC	CATPGTGTYEQYF
NA	TRBJ2-1	TRBV5-1	NA	TGCGCCAGCAGCCACGGACTCTCCCGGGCCTACAATGAGCAGTTCTTC	CASSHGLSRAYNEQFF
NA	TRBJ1-2	TRBV6-6	NA	TGTGCCAGCAGTCCCCCCGGGACAACGATTGTTGGCTACACCTTC	CASSPPGTTIVGYTF
NA	TRBJ1-2	TRBV2	TRBD1	TGTGCCAGCGCCGGGACAGGGGGCTCTGGCTACACCTTC	CASAGTGGSGYTF
NA	TRBJ2-3	TRBV7-2	TRBD1	TGTGCCAGCAGCGACAGGGAGAGTTCCAACACAGATACGCAGTATTTT	CASSDRESSNTDTQYF
once	TRBJ1-3	TRBV30	NA	TGTGCCTTAAGCATCTCTGGAAACACCATATATTTT	CALSISGNTIYF
NA	TRBJ1-4	TRBV5-8	NA	TGTGCCAGCAGCTTGGCCTTCACAGGGTGGGAAAAACTGTTTTTT	CASSLAFTGWEKLFF
NA	TRBJ2-3	TRBV6-5	TRBD2	TGTGCCAGCAGTTACTCACTAGCGGGGGCCACAGATACGCAGTATTTT	CASSYSLAGATDTQYF
NA	TRBJ1-6	TRBV12-3/TRBV12-4	NA	TGTGCCAGCACTACAGGTGGAACACCCCTCCACTTT	CASTTGGTPLHF
NA	TRBJ1-6	TRBV4-1	NA	TGCGCCAGCAGCCAAGCCCCTCGGGGGGGGAATTCACCCCTCCACTTT	CASSQAPRGGNSPLHF
NA	TRBJ1-5	TRBV7-9	NA	TGTGCCAGCAGCTTAGGAGGGGGGGATAGCAATCAGCCCCAGCATTTT	CASSLGGGDSNQPQHF
NA	TRBJ2-2	TRBV5-1	TRBD2	TGCGCCAGCAGCCGTAACATTAATATAGGTCTAGCGGGATCCGGGGAGCTGTTTTTT	CASSRNINIGLAGSGELFF
NA	TRBJ2-7	TRBV30	NA	TGTGCCTGGAGGGGGGGGCGCGGCGAGCAGTACTTC	CAWRGGRGEQYF
NA	TRBJ2-5	TRBV2	TRBD2	TGTGCCAGCAGGGCCGGGAGGGGAGAGACCCAGTACTTC	CASRAGRGETQYF
NA	TRBJ1-2	TRBV7-8	NA	TGTGCCAGCAGCTTAGTTGCAGCTAACTATGGCTACACCTTC	CASSLVAANYGYTF
NA	TRBJ1-2	TRBV7-8	NA	TGTGCCAGCAGCCAAGCCGAGGGGACTACCAACTATGGCTACACCTTC	CASSQAEGTTNYGYTF
NA	TRBJ2-1	TRBV13	TRBD1	TGTGCCAGCAGCTTAAGAGGACAGGGCTACAATGAGCAGTTCTTC	CASSLRGQGYNEQFF
NA	TRBJ2-1	TRBV4-1	TRBD2	TGCGCCAGCAGCCAAGGGTCTAGCGGGGGGGTTGGTGAGCAGTTCTTC	CASSQGSSGGVGEQFF
NA	TRBJ2-6	TRBV11-2	NA	TGTGCCAGCAGCTCAGTATCCTCTGGGGCCAACGTCCTGACTTTC	CASSSVSSGANVLTF
NA	TRBJ2-2	TRBV18	TRBD1	TGTGCCAGCTCACCTATGCGCAGGGGGCCTTCGTACGGGGAGCTGTTTTTT	CASSPMRRGPSYGELFF
NA	TRBJ1-2	TRBV5-1	NA	TGCGCCAGCAGCTGGGGCAGGGGCACTGGTGGCTACACCTTC	CASSWGRGTGGYTF
NA	TRBJ1-1	TRBV10-2	TRBD1	TGCGCCAGCAGTGAGTCAAGGTTTGGGACAGGGGGCTTTGAGGACACTGAAGCTTTCTTT	CASSESRFGTGGFEDTEAFF